This T cell receptor (beta chain) was obtained from a study of technical replicates of blood from several donors. The assay was immunoSEQ multiplex PCR, and TCRdb's table has in-frame clones only and misses some. Found here are 80,000 or so clones, roughly four fifths of them singletons; the top ten hold around 4%. Germline V CDR1 and CDR2: MNHEY, SVGAGI. V gave up 4 bases and J gave up 7 bases, with 16 bases separating them. The CDR3 runs 15 residues. The rearrangement links TRBV6-5 to TRBJ1-4, with D perhaps matching TRBD1 (5 bases). The sequence was collected from a human donor in good health. Some clones in this sample may be carry-over from other donors' samples. The source material was PBMCs. CDR3 in DNA: TGTGCCAGCAGTTCCCGAAACCCGGGGGGTGAAAAACTGTTTTTT. Its protein product is CASSSRNPGGEKLFF.